Listed here are 8 T cell receptor beta chains from one sample, sequenced in a study of T-cell memory formation after mild COVID-19. TCRdb called the 5' RACE reads again in MiXCR, with one record for every CDR3 protein. The sample lists 150,000 to 200,000 distinct CDR3 sequences, around a tenth occurring once. The sample consisted of PBMCs or a T cell subset sorted from them (not recorded which). The receptors come from a man between 18 and 35 years old who had mild COVID-19 (a few samples of this study predate the infection). Cell type and time point are not known.

This clonotype was recorded many times. The chain employs TRBV20-1 and TRBJ1-4; no clear D gene. V was shortened by 3 bases and J by 0 bases, with 2 bases between the two germline ends. Germline assignment: CDR1 DFQATT and CDR2 SNEGSKA (reference sequence). There are 12 residues in the CDR3. The CDR3 protein is CSASTTNEKLFF. In DNA form, the CDR3 reads TGCAGTGCTAGCACAACTAATGAAAAACTGTTTTTT.

The CDR3 DNA is TGTGCCAGCAGGGTACGGGGGTTTGGGGCCAACGTCCTGACTTTC. It translates to CASRVRGFGANVLTF. This rearrangement joins TRBV12-3 or TRBV12-4 to TRBJ2-6; maybe TRBD2 (6 bases). This CDR3 contains 15 residues. The V end lost 6 bases, the J end lost 3 bases, and 12 bases lay between the germline ends.

V is TRBV18 and J is TRBJ1-2; TRBD1 matches at 7 bases. J lost 5 bases, V lost 4 bases, and 13 bases had no gene match. There are 16 residues in the CDR3. In germline, CDR1 is KGHSH, CDR2 LQKENI. The DNA for the CDR3 is TGTGCCAGCTCACTAGCAGGGGGACAGAATACTTATGGCTACACCTTC. It yields the protein CASSLAGGQNTYGYTF.

This clonotype occurred a few times. This rearrangement joins TRBV6-2 or TRBV6-3 to TRBJ2-5, with D perhaps being TRBD1 or TRBD2 (5 bases each). The length of the CDR3 is 13 residues. The germline V gene has CDR1 MNHEY and CDR2 SVGEGT. V lost 7 bases and J 0 bases, leaving 9 bases between the germline ends. CDR3 in DNA: TGTGCCAGCACTGAGGGACACCAAGAGACCCAGTACTTC. Its translation is CASTEGHQETQYF.

Details on this clonotype: This clone may be a read error of a much larger clone one base away. This rearrangement joins TRBV5-1 to TRBJ2-2; 7 bases are shared with TRBD2. CDR3 length: 17 amino acids. Germline V lookup: CDR1 SGHRS, CDR2 YFSETQ. The DNA of the CDR3 is TGCGCCAGCAGCCGCTCTCTAAGCGGGGCAGGGACCGGGAAGCTGTTTTTT. This gives the protein CASSRSLSGAGTGKLFF.

The chain combines TRBV5-1 with TRBJ1-2, with 7 positions matching TRBD1. Per the germline V gene, CDR1 is SGHRS and CDR2 is YFSETQ. The CDR3 is made up of 11 amino acids. V was clipped by 2 bases and J by 9 bases; unmatched bases: 1. CDR3 sequence reads: CASSFRGSYTF. In nucleotides, the CDR3 is TGCGCCAGCAGCTTCAGGGGGAGCTACACCTTC.

This chain joins TRBV2 and TRBJ2-2; maybe TRBD1 (8 bases). The germline V gene encodes CDR1 SNHLY and CDR2 FYNNEI. This CDR3 has 16 amino acids. V shed 2 bases and J shed 4 bases, with 14 bases lying between them. This CDR3 is CASSETTGEGTGELFF. CDR3 DNA sequence: TGTGCCAGCAGTGAAACGACAGGGGAGGGCACCGGGGAGCTGTTTTTT. Variable domain in full (rest from reference TRBV2 and TRBJ2-2): EPEVTQTPSHQVTQMGQEVILRCVPISNHLYFYWYRQILGQKVEFLVSFYNNEISEKSEIFDDQFSVERPDGSNFTLKIRSTKLEDSAMYFCASSETTGEGTGELFFGEGSRLTVL.

This clonotype appeared a few times. The gene calls are TRBV29-1 and TRBJ1-3; a weak D match, TRBD1 (5 bases). The CDR3 runs to 12 residues. Germline V gene data show CDR1 as SQVTM and CDR2 as ANQGSEA. V shed 4 bases and J shed 3 bases, with 7 bases lying between them. DNA of the CDR3: TGCAGCGTTGTAACAGGTGGAAACACCATATATTTT. Residues: CSVVTGGNTIYF. The complete variable domain, with remaining parts taken from reference TRBV29-1 and TRBJ1-3, reads SAVISQKPSRDICQRGTSLTIQCQVDSQVTMMFWYRQQPGQSLTLIATANQGSEATYESGFVIDKFPISRPNLTFSTLTVSNMSPEDSSIYLCSVVTGGNTIYFGEGSWLTVV.